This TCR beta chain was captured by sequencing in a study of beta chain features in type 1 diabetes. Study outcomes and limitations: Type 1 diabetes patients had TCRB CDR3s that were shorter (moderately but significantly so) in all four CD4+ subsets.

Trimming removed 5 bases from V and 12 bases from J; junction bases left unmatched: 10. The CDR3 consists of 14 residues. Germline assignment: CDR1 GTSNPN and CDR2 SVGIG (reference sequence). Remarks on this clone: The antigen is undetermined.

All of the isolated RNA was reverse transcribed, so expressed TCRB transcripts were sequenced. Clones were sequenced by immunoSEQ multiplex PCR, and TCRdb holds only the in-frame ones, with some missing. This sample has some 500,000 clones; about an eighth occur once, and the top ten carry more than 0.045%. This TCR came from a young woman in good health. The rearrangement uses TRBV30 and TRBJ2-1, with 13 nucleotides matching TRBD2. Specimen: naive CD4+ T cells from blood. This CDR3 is CAWRPGLAGSGQFF. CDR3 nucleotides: TGTGCCTGGCGACCGGGACTAGCGGGAAGTGGGCAGTTCTTC.